A single sample is the source of the 18 T cell receptor beta chains below, sequenced in a study of T-cell reconstitution after alpha-beta-depleted transplantation in children. Preparation of the TCRbeta library was carried out with unique molecular identifiers. TCRdb processed the PCR reads anew with MiXCR; each CDR3 protein has one entry. Among about 270,000 distinct CDR3 sequences listed, over 8% were seen once. This specimen was PBMCs from the stem cell graft donor, taken from the stem cell graft. The receptors stem from a human donor who donated a stem cell graft to a child with SCID.

CDR3 in DNA: TGTGCCAGCAGCCACCCGCCCGGGGGCTACGAGCAGTACTTC. It encodes CASSHPPGGYEQYF. The rearrangement joins TRBV6-1 to TRBJ2-7, with D possibly being TRBD2 (6 bases). The V and J ends lost 6 bases and 3 bases respectively, with 15 bases between them. In germline, CDR1 is MNHNS, CDR2 SASEGT. The CDR3 runs to 14 residues.

This clonotype was counted at least ten times. The rearrangement joins TRBV4-1 to TRBJ2-6, with D possibly TRBD2 on 6 matching bases. Germline values: CDR1 MGHRA, CDR2 YSYEKL. The CDR3 is 16 amino acids. Trimming took off 8 bases at V and 0 bases at J, with 14 bases between the two ends. This chain's CDR3 is CASRGTNLSGANVLTF. The CDR3 DNA reads TGCGCCAGCCGGGGGACGAACCTCTCTGGGGCCAACGTCCTGACTTTC.

The rearrangement joins TRBV29-1 to TRBJ2-1; a weak D match, TRBD1 (5 bases). V lost 4 bases and J 8 bases, leaving 9 bases between the germline ends. Germline CDR1 SQVTM, CDR2 ANQGSEA. This CDR3 has 11 residues. CDR3 residues: CSVGRVHEQFF. The DNA for the CDR3 is TGCAGCGTTGGCAGGGTCCATGAGCAGTTCTTC.

Here the CDR3 DNA reads TGTGCCAGCAGCTTAAGTGGCGGGGGGGAGGCTTGGAATGAGCAGTTCTTC. This codes for CASSLSGGGEAWNEQFF. The rearrangement links TRBV7-3 to TRBJ2-1; 9 nucleotides match TRBD2. This CDR3 is built from 17 residues. Looked up from germline, CDR1 is SGHTA and CDR2 is FQGTGA. Trimming cost V 1 base and J 7 bases; bases outside gene matches: 11.

This clonotype was recorded a few times. The chain employs TRBV24-1 and TRBJ2-1; D remains unclear. Germline V gene sequence: CDR1 KGHDR, CDR2 SFDVKD. This CDR3 contains 11 residues. The V end lost 4 bases, the J end lost 10 bases, and 7 bases lay between the germline ends. For the CDR3, the DNA is TGTGCCACCAGTGAGGGCAGAGAGCAGTTCTTC. This sequence encodes CATSEGREQFF.

The table lists this clonotype with many counts. This chain uses TRBV3-1 with TRBJ1-1; D gene uncertain. Germline CDR1 is LGHDT and CDR2 is YNNKEL (reference sequence). The CDR3 extends over 16 amino acids. The ends were cut back, 4 bases at V and 1 base at J, with 16 bases in the middle. CDR3 protein: CASSPSGLGGNTEAFF. As DNA, the CDR3 is TGTGCCAGCAGCCCTTCCGGTCTAGGAGGGAACACTGAAGCTTTCTTT. The full variable domain, in which reference TRBV3-1 and TRBJ1-1 provide the parts outside the CDR3, is DTAVSQTPKYLVTQMGNDKSIKCEQNLGHDTMYWYKQDSKKFLKIMFSYNNKELIINETVPNRFSPKSPDKAHLNLHINSLELGDSAVYFCASSPSGLGGNTEAFFGQGTRLTVV.

Many counts were recorded for this clonotype. The rearrangement links TRBV7-9 to TRBJ2-3, with a possible D match to TRBD2 (7 bases). Germline CDR1 reads SEHNR; CDR2 reads FQNEAQ (reference sequence). Deletions cut 5 bases from V and 8 bases from J, with 20 bases between. This CDR3 has 15 residues. CDR3 sequence reads: CASSPRDGGLLTQYF. The CDR3 coding sequence is TGTGCCAGCAGCCCCCGGGACGGGGGGCTGCTTACGCAGTATTTT.

The V call is TRBV10-3, the J call TRBJ1-1; tentative D call: TRBD1 (6 bases). The CDR3 contains 15 residues. CDR1 is ENHRY and CDR2 is SYGVKD in the germline V gene. V lost 10 bases, J lost 2 bases, and 20 bases lay in between. CDR3 region: CATQENYRANTEAFF. The CDR3 DNA reads TGTGCCACCCAGGAGAATTACAGGGCAAACACTGAAGCTTTCTTT.

This chain uses TRBV13 with TRBJ2-7, with D perhaps assigned TRBD1 or TRBD2 (6 bases each). This CDR3 contains 17 residues. The V end lost 5 bases, the J end lost 3 bases, and 23 bases lay between the germline ends. Germline V gene lookup returns CDR1 PRHDT and CDR2 FYEKMQ (reference sequence). CDR3 loop: CASSRRGAGVTGYEQYF. The CDR3 DNA reads TGTGCCAGCAGCCGAAGGGGGGCCGGGGTTACTGGCTACGAGCAGTACTTC.

This clonotype has a single count. The junction shows a germline mismatch at one end, possibly a read error. The genes are TRBV12-3 or TRBV12-4 and TRBJ2-3; tentative D call: TRBD1 (5 bases). The CDR3 is made up of 11 amino acids. The CDR3 nucleotides read TGTGCCAGCAGTCCCACAGGTACGCAGTATTTT. Protein product: CASSPTGTQYF.

This chain uses TRBV7-9 with TRBJ1-5, with D uncertain. Germline CDR1 and CDR2: SEHNR and FQNEAQ (reference sequence). There are 12 residues in the CDR3. Trimming stripped 5 bases from V and 5 bases from J, with 7 bases between. CDR3 nucleotides: TGTGCCAGCAGCCCAGAAGATCAGCCCCAGCATTTT. The encoded protein is CASSPEDQPQHF.

The rearrangement joins TRBV5-1 to TRBJ2-7; 12 bases fit TRBD1. The ends lost 3 bases at V and 6 bases at J; junction bases unmatched: 10. The CDR3 consists of 16 residues. Germline V gene sequence: CDR1 SGHRS, CDR2 YFSETQ. CDR3 region: CASSSPGQGAISEQYF. CDR3 in DNA: TGCGCCAGCAGCTCCCCGGGACAGGGGGCTATCTCCGAGCAGTACTTC.

The J gene is TRBJ1-3, the V gene TRBV27; D uncertain. Germline V gene data show CDR1 as MNHEY and CDR2 as SMNVEV (reference sequence). Trimming removed 1 base at V and 4 bases at J, with 8 bases between. CDR3 length equals 14 residues. CDR3 bases: TGTGCCAGCAGTTTATACCCGAGCGGAAACACCATATATTTT. Its protein product is CASSLYPSGNTIYF.

This clonotype was detected only a few times. The chain couples TRBV12-3 or TRBV12-4 to TRBJ2-4; 10 bases line up with TRBD1. The CDR3 runs 19 residues. With V trimmed by 6 bases and J by 0 bases, 14 bases remained unmatched. This CDR3 is CASSPMTGGFVLAKNIQYF. The DNA for the CDR3 is TGTGCCAGCAGCCCTATGACAGGGGGCTTCGTACTAGCCAAAAACATTCAGTACTTC.

This clonotype occurred a few times. This chain links TRBV29-1 with TRBJ2-1; D possibly corresponds to TRBD1 (5 bases). Germline V gives CDR1 SQVTM, CDR2 ANQGSEA. V lost 6 bases and J 1 base, leaving 10 bases between the germline ends. The CDR3 runs to 13 residues. DNA for the CDR3: TGCAGCGTGGACACAGGATCCTACAATGAGCAGTTCTTC. This translates into CSVDTGSYNEQFF.

The gene calls are TRBV9 and TRBJ1-2; unclear D gene. CDR1 is SGDLS, CDR2 YYNGEE, per germline. The V end lost 4 bases, the J end lost 6 bases, and 13 bases lay between the germline ends. CDR3 size: 13 residues. CDR3 sequence reads: CASSPAPRDGYTF. CDR3 bases: TGTGCCAGCAGCCCAGCTCCCCGAGATGGCTACACCTTC.

This clonotype was seen ten or more times. The rearrangement uses TRBV10-1 and TRBJ2-1; TRBD1 matches 7 bases. The junction had 1 base not matched to a gene; V was cut back by 5 bases and J by 6 bases. The CDR3 consists of 12 residues. Per germline, CDR1 WNHNN and CDR2 SYGVQD (reference sequence). For the CDR3, the DNA is TGCGCCAGCAGTCGGGACAGCAATGAGCAGTTCTTC. Residues: CASSRDSNEQFF.

The CDR3 is CSARVGTGVDNEQFF. CDR3 nucleotides: TGCAGTGCTAGAGTCGGCACAGGGGTTGACAATGAGCAGTTCTTC. The chain combines TRBV20-1 with TRBJ2-1; the match to TRBD1 covers 7 bases. The ends lost 1 base at V and 5 bases at J; junction bases unmatched: 8. The CDR3 consists of 15 residues. Germline-derived CDR1 and CDR2 are DFQATT and SNEGSKA (reference sequence).